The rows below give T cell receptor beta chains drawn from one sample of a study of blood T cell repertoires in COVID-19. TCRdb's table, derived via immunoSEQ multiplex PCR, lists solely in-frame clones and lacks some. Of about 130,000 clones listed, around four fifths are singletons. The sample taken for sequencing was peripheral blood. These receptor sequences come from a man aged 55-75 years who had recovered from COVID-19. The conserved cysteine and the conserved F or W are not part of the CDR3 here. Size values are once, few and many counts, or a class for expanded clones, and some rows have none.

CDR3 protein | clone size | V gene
ASSLDRGTGNTIY | . | TRBV5-6
ASSSYRDLLGGDEQY | . | TRBV7-8
ASSPGLAGVGSYNEQF | . | TRBV19
ASSFFGSQETQY | . | TRBV7-2
ASSLARYHEQF | . | TRBV7-2
ASSIDKSPARLF | . | TRBV19
ASRGSGGTNEKLF | . | TRBV27
ATSRGTDKQETQY | . | TRBV15
ASSPLTGGGSPLH | . | TRBV9
ASSLVAASTDTQY | . | TRBV7-2
ASSQAGTGVGEQY | . | TRBV4-3
ASREGQVISYEQY | . | TRBV2
ASTRGVDGYT | . | TRBV25-1
ASSITSTGLAGRREY | . | TRBV6-2/TRBV6-3
ASSQEGRVVYNEQF | once | TRBV3-1/TRBV3-2
ASSFSSYEQY | . | TRBV7-2
ARSTGSRETQY | once | TRBV27
ASSPGQGDANIQY | once | TRBV7-6
ATSSGEGAVTPLH | . | TRBV15
ASSTRTGGAGGELF | . | TRBV19
ASSSRGRDTEAF | . | TRBV7-2
ASSASRVRETQY | . | TRBV9
ASSLDGVSGNTIY | . | TRBV7-2
ASSSQTSGSTDTQY | . | TRBV5-1
ATRGEGTEAF | . | TRBV15
ASSIDGQIYGYT | . | TRBV19
SASMGAEETQY | . | TRBV20-1
ASRTGGPNTEAF | . | TRBV28
ASSHTSGRAHEQF | few | TRBV11-2
ASSLTETANTEAF | . | TRBV7-8
ASSPGQGGDTQY | once | TRBV5-1
ASSLNPSGGAATGELF | . | TRBV7-3